This T cell receptor (beta chain) was captured by sequencing in a study of beta chain features in type 1 diabetes (dated by TCRdb to the late 2010s). Study-wide context: No differences in mean age, gender distribution, total cell number or subset yield were found between patients and healthy donors. A total of approximately 110,000,000 sorted cells were examined across all samples, and a strong correlation was observed between cell number per subset and RNA yield. The study compared TCRB repertoires of sorted circulating CD4+ T cell subsets between recently diagnosed type 1 diabetes patients and matched healthy donors. Regulatory and stem cell-like memory subsets were isolated from only 8 patients and about eight healthy donors, whereas naive and central memory subsets came from all 30 or so donors. Study-wide conclusions, independent of this receptor: HLA sub-analyses involved small numbers of individuals, so any influence of HLA type on TCRB rearrangement remained unresolved. Because cDNA was sequenced instead of genomic DNA, highly expressing activated cells could be over-represented, though the groups showed no difference in activation or CD3 levels. At VDJ recombination sites, type 1 diabetes patients had fewer insertions and more deleted nucleotides, which implies abnormalities in thymic rearrangement. The naive, central memory and regulatory TCRB repertoires appeared to resemble one another more closely among patients than among healthy donors. PCR may preferentially amplify shorter templates, but because patient and control samples were amplified and corrected together, any resulting skew would affect both groups equally. Type 1 diabetes patients showed a moderate but significant shortening of TCRB CDR3 length in all four CD4+ subsets.

This clone was seen a few times. What this receptor recognizes is not known. The sample holds no much larger clone one base away, and base qualities are not on file. The High Capacity cDNA Reverse Transcription Kit was used to reverse transcribe all of the isolated RNA, meaning that expressed TCRB transcripts were what got sequenced. Naive, central memory and regulatory T cell samples underwent deep immunoSEQ sequencing, averaging around 3.6 million total reads per sample. Sorted cells were lysed in RLT buffer, and RNA was extracted using DNase-treated RNeasy Micro or Mini kits according to cell number. Each cell subset was processed on its own to prevent cross-contamination, while patient and healthy donor samples were processed together. TCRB sequences were amplified from cDNA with the immunoSEQ multiplex PCR, producing 87-bp fragments spanning the CDR3 region. Amplicons were sequenced on the Illumina HiSeq platform. The original pipeline was this. Synthetic template baselines were used to correct PCR bias computationally, reads within Hamming distance 2 were collapsed, and singletons that could not be merged were discarded. By aligning reads against IMGT, V, D and J genes, CDR3 length, and insertions or deletions at six rearrangement sites were assigned. Within each subset, clonotype counts were normalized to sorted cell number, after which true diversity and Gini coefficients were computed with the tcR R package. The overlap coefficient, calculated on TCRB nucleotide sequences, was used to quantify repertoire sharing. As a proxy for the pre-selection repertoire, out-of-frame TCRB sequences from naive cells were analyzed. TCRdb took this table from immuneACCESS and kept in-frame rearrangements with V and J called. Such tables lack part of the clones; where checked against another copy, unresolved V genes explain under half of the gap, and the rest is unexplained. V, J and clone size were drawn from that table, and D and trimming were deduced from the DNA. For this sample there are over 200,000 clones; about a tenth appear just once. The ten largest clones capture around 0.015% of the sample.

Each donor gave one peripheral blood draw, averaging roughly 0.11 L, which was collected into heparinised tubes. A BD FACSAria II and a panel including CD45RO, CCR7, CD25, CD127, CD95 and CD27 were used to sort naive, central memory, regulatory and stem cell-like memory CD4+ T cells. Every sorted population had a purity above 95%. PBMCs were separated immediately by Lymphoprep density gradient centrifugation and were stained directly, without being cultured. So that batch effects would be minimized, each experiment stained and sorted samples in pairs, pairing one healthy donor with one patient. The CDR3 holds 15 amino acids from the cysteine to the phenylalanine. Kept here is only the CDR3 DNA, which spans 45 bases and is read in frame from base 1. V is reduced by 5 bases and J by 5 bases, leaving a spacing of 17 bases between them. CDR1 and CDR2 (KGHSH, LQKENI) derive from the germline V gene.

The sample consisted of naive CD4+ T cells from blood. The intended sense of this specimen's cell subset or site label: true naive CD4+ T cells. The chain is made from TRBV18 and TRBJ2-3, with the identity of the D gene unclear. The source of this sequence is a man aged 25 to 40 with type 1 diabetes. The CDR3 sequence is CASSMGSEDGDTQYF. The bases are TGTGCCAGCTCAATGGGCTCGGAAGATGGAGATACGCAGTATTTT.